The entry that follows covers one TCR beta chain sequence. The sample holds many counts of this clonotype. There is no known antigen for this receptor. Per-nucleotide qualities are absent, and no much larger clonotype sits a single base away. The sample originates from a study of neurological immune-mediated disorders (dated by TCRdb to about 2019). Regarding the complete study: Among the approximately 34 multiple sclerosis patients, relapsing-remitting MS was present in around 30 and secondary progressive MS was present in 3. Using UMI-based sequencing, the study compared peripheral blood TCR-beta repertoires from patients with HTLV-I-associated myelopathy (HAM/TSP), patients with multiple sclerosis, and healthy controls. Longitudinal samples, technical triplicates and paired sorted CD4+ and CD8+ T-cell subsets, alongside PBMC samples, were included among the approximately 99 TCR-beta libraries. The cohort comprised 68 subjects: around 15 HAM/TSP patients, roughly 34 multiple sclerosis patients and around 20 healthy controls.

For the unsorted PBMC libraries, 2 million PBMCs were stored in RNAlater at -80 degrees C until RNA extraction and were used to generate the libraries. Multiple sclerosis patients were enrolled in a US clinical protocol under which disease progression was evaluated by magnetic resonance imaging. Peripheral blood was subjected to Ficoll-Hypaque density gradient centrifugation to isolate PBMCs, which were then cryopreserved in liquid nitrogen. cDNA was synthesized by template-switch 5'RACE using a primer with a 10-nucleotide random unique molecular identifier that tagged each TCR transcript. Over 170 million TCR-beta sequences, covering 15-18 subjects, were produced in each sequencing run. Total RNA was extracted with the RNeasy kit. Using the KAPA Real-time Library Amplification kit, TCR-beta VDJ regions were amplified with primers for the TCR constant region and the 5'RACE anchor. Sample indexes and Illumina adaptors were added in a first PCR, after which library yield was increased in a second PCR. After purification with Ampure beads, the TCR product of roughly 650 bp was size-selected on a 2% E-gel SizeSelection system. Before pooling, library quality was assessed on a Bioanalyzer, concentration was determined with Qubit, and library quantification was performed with the Kapa Library Quantification kit. Libraries were sequenced paired-end 2 x 150 bp on an Illumina HiSeq 2500. To increase sequence diversity, roughly 24-32% phiX was spiked into each library pool. For the original study's pipeline: The quality-filtered reads were processed with the UMI-based MiGEC pipeline, whose error correction step removed more than 90% of the raw TCR sequences. VDJ genes were aligned to IMGT germline references, and each clonotype was defined by a unique CDR3 amino acid sequence together with V-J genes. VDJtools evaluated clonal expansion, Shannon diversity and CDR3 relatedness (CalcPairwiseDistances, ClusterSamples); CLCbio workbench built phylogenetic trees. A clone was classed as expanded if it had 8 or more unique UMIs, a cutoff based on coefficient-of-variation modelling across technical triplicates. The public reads were run again by TCRdb, first through fastp at Q25 and then through MiXCR, and only productive beta chains were kept. Every CDR3 protein is listed once, alongside the most common genes and DNA of its rows. None of the V and J calls come from the authors' own analysis; TCRdb made them. A total of some 60,000 distinct CDR3 sequences appear in this sample, around 4.8% of them only once. The ten biggest clones cover less than 4% of the sample.

The investigation overall reported the following: Expanded clones from different subjects shared no identical CDR3 amino acid sequences, which suggests that TCR-beta repertoires were private in all groups. No clinical or MRI features were associated with the MS cluster, and the authors said that larger cohorts are needed. TCR clonal expansion was greatest in HAM/TSP patients and smallest in MS patients, who ranked below even healthy controls. In a phylogenetic analysis, the repertoires of 18 out of 34 MS patients fell into a single cluster of related CDR3 sequences, pointing to a possible signature at the repertoire level.

Trimming costs V 6 bases and J 4 bases, and their ends lie 21 bases apart. From its cysteine to its phenylalanine, the CDR3 spans 16 amino acids. Of all the DNA, just the CDR3 is kept, 48 bases in frame from base 1. In the germline V gene, CDR1 corresponds to SGHRS and CDR2 to YFSETQ. This receptor was obtained from a woman between 50 and 59 years old with multiple sclerosis. The rearranged segments are TRBV5-1 and TRBJ2-3; the D gene is possibly TRBD1 or TRBD2, each agreeing over 5 bases. Sequencing was done on a sample of PBMCs. The CDR3 has the sequence CASKPARGDLADTQYF. The sequenced DNA: TGCGCCAGCAAACCTGCTAGGGGAGATCTGGCAGATACGCAGTATTTT.